Each of the 20 T cell receptor beta chains below was sequenced from the same sample in a study of cytomegalovirus exposure and HLA in healthy donors. The PCR employed 60 Vbeta primers together with 13 Jbeta primers. Generated by immunoSEQ multiplex PCR, the TCRdb table keeps only in-frame clones and is missing some. There are approximately 140,000 clones in the sample; around three quarters occur only once, and 1.8% lies in the top ten. Source material: PBMCs. Every receptor here comes from a woman in her 50s in good health and CMV-seronegative.

V gene TRBV15 combines with J gene TRBJ1-2, with D uncertain. The CDR3 is made up of 14 amino acids. Trimming cost V 0 bases and J 5 bases, with 10 bases left between them. The V gene's germline CDR1 is LNHNV and CDR2 YYDKDF (reference sequence). CDR3 bases: TGTGCCACCAGCAGAGATCGGGAGATTTATGGCTACACCTTC. Translation: CATSRDREIYGYTF.

This chain joins TRBV5-8 and TRBJ1-5; no firm D call. Deletions cut 1 base from V and 2 bases from J, with 7 bases between. CDR3 size: 14 residues. Germline V lookup: CDR1 SGHTS, CDR2 YDEGEE. The CDR3 protein is CASSLLARNQPQHF. The DNA of the CDR3 is TGTGCCAGCAGCTTGTTAGCGCGCAATCAGCCCCAGCATTTT.

This chain uses TRBV14 with TRBJ2-3; perhaps TRBD1 as D (6 bases). The CDR3 is made up of 15 amino acids. From germline, CDR1 is SGHDN and CDR2 FVKESK. V shed 4 bases and J shed 2 bases, with 13 bases lying between them. CDR3 nucleotides: TGTGCCAGCAGCCGCCTCACAGGGACCACAGATACGCAGTATTTT. It specifies CASSRLTGTTDTQYF. Drawing the rest from reference TRBV14 and TRBJ2-3, the complete variable domain is EAGVTQFPSHSVIEKGQTVTLRCDPISGHDNLYWYRRVMGKEIKFLLHFVKESKQDESGMPNNRFLAERTGGTYSTLKVQPAELEDSGVYFCASSRLTGTTDTQYFGPGTRLTVL.

The V gene is TRBV4-3, the J gene TRBJ2-5; 9 bases match TRBD2. The closer fit of TRBJ2-7 to the DNA end suggests the J call may be wrong. The CDR3 totals 15 residues. Looked up from germline, CDR1 is LGHNA and CDR2 is YSLEER. The CDR3 DNA reads as TGCGCCAGCAGCCAAGGGACTAGCGAGACCTACGAGCAGTACTTC. It specifies CASSQGTSETYEQYF.

The chain joins TRBV4-3 to TRBJ2-2; TRBD2 matches 11 bases. Germline V gene lookup returns CDR1 LGHNA and CDR2 YSLEER. This CDR3 has 17 amino acids. Trimming at V came to 0 bases and at J to 4 bases, leaving 4 bases not matched to a gene. The CDR3 sequence is CASSQDTSGSLTGELFF. In DNA, the CDR3 is TGCGCCAGCAGCCAAGACACTAGCGGGAGCCTCACCGGGGAGCTGTTTTTT.

The V call is TRBV19, the J call TRBJ2-3; 9 nucleotides agree with TRBD2. This CDR3 has 15 residues. The germline V gene encodes CDR1 LNHDA and CDR2 SQIVND (reference sequence). Trimming at V came to 4 bases and at J to 4 bases, leaving 6 bases not matched to a gene. The CDR3 DNA reads as TGTGCCAGTAGTACGCAGACTAGCGGCTCAGATACGCAGTATTTT. Translated: CASSTQTSGSDTQYF.

This clone appeared a few times. This chain joins TRBV29-1 and TRBJ1-1, with TRBD1 as a possible D gene (6 bases). The CDR3 extends over 14 amino acids. V was trimmed by 7 bases and J by 2 bases, leaving 17 bases between them. Germline loops: CDR1 SQVTM, CDR2 ANQGSEA. DNA of the CDR3: TGCAGCGCAGCTCGCCTGACAGGAAACACTGAAGCTTTCTTT. Residues: CSAARLTGNTEAFF.

The chain is built from TRBV5-4 and TRBJ1-1, with D possibly TRBD1 on 5 matching bases. This CDR3 contains 14 residues. Trimming took 4 bases from V and 0 from J, leaving 10 bases between them. The V gene's germline CDR1 is SGHNT and CDR2 YYREEE (reference sequence). The CDR3 sequence: CASSPEQVNTEAFF. The CDR3 nucleotides are TGTGCCAGCAGCCCAGAACAGGTGAACACTGAAGCTTTCTTT.

The chain links TRBV9 to TRBJ2-7; 10 bases are shared with TRBD1. There are 18 residues in the CDR3. Germline CDR1 is SGDLS and CDR2 is YYNGEE. After removal of 0 bases from V and 7 bases from J, the junction contained 16 bases not matched to a gene. In DNA, the CDR3 is TGTGCCAGCAGCGTAGATTCGGGACAGGGGCCCGGCACTAAGGAGCAGTACGTC. Its translation is CASSVDSGQGPGTKEQYV.

The gene calls are TRBV14 and TRBJ2-6; D not resolved. The CDR3 spans 15 residues. The germline CDR1 and CDR2 sequences are SGHDN and FVKESK. The V and J ends lost 3 bases and 4 bases respectively, with 10 bases between them. The CDR3 region has the DNA TGTGCCAGCAGCCACTTCGGGTCGGGGGCCAACGTCCTGACTTTC. This encodes CASSHFGSGANVLTF.

V gene TRBV10-2 combines with J gene TRBJ1-2; D possibly corresponds to TRBD1 (5 bases). CDR3 length: 12 amino acids. V lost 6 bases to trimming and J lost 2 bases, with 7 bases between them. Germline V gene data show CDR1 as WSHSY and CDR2 as SAAADI. The CDR3 is CASRDNNYGYTF. DNA for the CDR3: TGCGCCAGCAGGGACAACAACTATGGCTACACCTTC.

Details on this clone: The same CDR3 also results from other DNA sequences found in this sample. V and J are TRBV19 and TRBJ1-5; 9 bases agree with TRBD1. This CDR3 comprises 15 residues. Germline CDR1 reads LNHDA; CDR2 reads SQIVND (reference sequence). Losses at the gene ends were 4 bases for V and 3 bases for J; bases not matched to a gene: 4. The CDR3 nucleotides read TGTGCCAGTAGTAGGGGACAGGGCTCCAATCAGCCCCAGCATTTT. Its translation: CASSRGQGSNQPQHF. Drawing the rest from reference TRBV19 and TRBJ1-5, the complete variable domain is DGGITQSPKYLFRKEGQNVTLSCEQNLNHDAMYWYRQDPGQGLRLIYYSQIVNDFQKGDIAEGYSVSREKKESFPLTVTSAQKNPTAFYLCASSRGQGSNQPQHFGDGTRLSIL.

V usage is TRBV28 and J usage is TRBJ1-3; 7 bases map to TRBD1. The CDR3 totals 15 residues. Trimming took 3 bases from V and 0 from J; bases not matched to a gene: 2. The germline gives CDR1 MDHEN, CDR2 SYDVKM. CDR3 protein: CASSFGTDSGNTIYF. CDR3 DNA: TGTGCCAGCAGTTTCGGGACAGACTCTGGAAACACCATATATTTT.

This clone has more than one count but fewer than ten. V usage is TRBV11-1 and J usage is TRBJ2-7, with a possible D match to TRBD1 (6 bases). The CDR3 runs 14 residues. V lost 4 bases, J lost 7 bases, and 17 bases lay in between. In germline, CDR1 is SGHAT, CDR2 FQDESV (reference sequence). In DNA form, the CDR3 reads TGTGCCAGCAGCTACTGGAGCGGTCAGGGGGAGCAGTACTTC. Protein sequence: CASSYWSGQGEQYF.

The V and J genes are TRBV9 and TRBJ2-1; D gene uncertain. Germline V gives CDR1 SGDLS, CDR2 YYNGEE. Trimming shortened V by 0 bases and J by 8 bases, and 6 bases separated the two germline ends. The CDR3 totals 12 residues. CDR3 loop: CASSVGADEQFF. Written as DNA, the CDR3 is TGTGCCAGCAGCGTAGGCGCCGATGAGCAGTTCTTC.

The V and J genes are TRBV23-1 and TRBJ2-7; the match to TRBD1 covers 8 bases. TRBV23-1 is filed as an ORF, its function uncertain. There are 10 residues in the CDR3. The CDR3 DNA reads as TGCCTCCGGGACAGGCAGGGGCAGTACGTC. This sequence encodes CLRDRQGQYV.

The chain carries TRBV5-6 and TRBJ2-2, with 8 bases that match TRBD2. The germline CDR1 and CDR2 sequences are SGHDT and YYEEEE. The CDR3 length is 16 residues. V shed 3 bases, J shed 4 bases, and the junction held 8 bases outside the gene matches. For the CDR3, the DNA is TGTGCCAGCAGCTCCGCCCGACTAGCGCCCACCGGGGAGCTGTTTTTT. Protein: CASSSARLAPTGELFF.

J is TRBJ2-1 and V is TRBV6-5; D is unresolved. Germline CDR1 is MNHEY and CDR2 is SVGAGI. Trimming took off 2 bases at V and 5 bases at J, with 7 bases between the two ends. This CDR3 is 13 amino acids long. The CDR3 DNA is TGTGCCAGCAGTTACCGTCGGGACAATGAGCAGTTCTTC. Protein sequence: CASSYRRDNEQFF.

The V gene is TRBV15, the J gene TRBJ2-1; TRBD2 matches 8 bases. This CDR3 comprises 15 residues. Looked up from germline, CDR1 is LNHNV and CDR2 is YYDKDF (reference sequence). Losses at the gene ends were 0 bases for V and 6 bases for J; bases not matched to a gene: 4. The DNA of the CDR3 is TGTGCCACCAGCAGAGAGGCCGGGACTAGCAATGAGCAGTTCTTC. It yields the protein CATSREAGTSNEQFF.

This chain links TRBV7-3 with TRBJ2-2; no definite D call. There are 15 residues in the CDR3. CDR1 and CDR2 from the germline V gene are SGHTA and FQGTGA. V lost 4 bases and J lost 3, with 12 bases in between. CDR3 in DNA: TGTGCCAGCAGCTCCGACAAGGTAGACACCGGGGAGCTGTTTTTT. Translating gives CASSSDKVDTGELFF.